The present entry profiles one TCR beta chain with its context. This clonotype was seen only a few times. The antigen it recognizes is unknown. One base away there is no much larger clone; base qualities are not given. CDR1 and CDR2, per the germline V gene (reference sequence), are SEHNR and FQNEAQ. V loses 5 bases at its end and J loses 6 bases; junction bases beyond the gene matches: 20. CDR3 length: 19 amino acids, cysteine to phenylalanine. CDR3 DNA only is kept here, 57 bases in frame from base 1. This was a case-control study nested in a cohort of healthcare workers in London, UK, who had nasopharyngeal swab PCR tests and blood samples taken every week. Healthcare workers were recruited during the week of the UK lockdown, between 23 and 31 March 2020, and followed weekly for up to about 16 weeks. Library preparation was by 5' RACE. Sequencing relied on a NextSeq 500. To correct for sequencing error and PCR bias, the TCR library protocol tagged individual cDNA molecules with unique molecular identifiers. Both TCR alpha and beta chains were sequenced, and tight co-correlation was observed between alpha and beta sequence abundances in each sample. The published analysis was carried out like this. Decombinator V4 was used to perform V gene, J gene and CDR3 annotation of TCR sequences. TCRs were defined as expanded if a significant change between any two time points was detected under a Poisson model with p below 0.0001. Abundances of TCRs were expressed as counts per million after normalisation to the total number of TCRs sequenced in each sample. TRAV1-2 paired with TRAJ12, TRAJ20 or TRAJ33 defined MAIT TCRs, while TRAV10 paired with TRAJ18 defined iNKT TCRs. VDJdb, accessed on 1 November 2021, was searched for TCRs annotated for CMV, EBV and SARS-CoV-2, and TCRs annotated for more than one antigen were excluded. Through fastp at Q25 and MiXCR, TCRdb rebuilt clones from the public reads, retaining in-frame beta chains. Each CDR3 protein appears once, grouped with its most common genes and DNA. The V and J calls were not made by the authors but by TCRdb's processing. Across this sample there are more than 70,000 distinct CDR3 sequences, with about 11% seen only once. 9.5% to 15% of the sample comes from the top ten.

These data originate in a study of early T cells in non-severe SARS-CoV-2 infection listed by TCRdb under 2021. General notes on the study: TCR sequencing used bulk RNA from unsorted whole blood, so alpha and beta chains could not be paired. Summary of the overall study and its limitations: VDJdb matching was skewed toward anti-spike CD8 responses, so virus-specific expansions were likely underestimated and private and CD4 specificities were missed.

The receptor was isolated from an adult who was a healthcare worker with PCR-confirmed SARS-CoV-2 infection or an uninfected control (not recorded which). Recombination connected TRBV7-9 to TRBJ1-4, with 8 central nucleotides matching TRBD1. The source was whole blood, collected at baseline. The CDR3 loop reads CASSVLTGVVLDPDEKLFF. The DNA sequence follows: TGTGCCAGCAGCGTCCTGACAGGGGTCGTTTTGGACCCGGATGAAAAACTGTTTTTT.